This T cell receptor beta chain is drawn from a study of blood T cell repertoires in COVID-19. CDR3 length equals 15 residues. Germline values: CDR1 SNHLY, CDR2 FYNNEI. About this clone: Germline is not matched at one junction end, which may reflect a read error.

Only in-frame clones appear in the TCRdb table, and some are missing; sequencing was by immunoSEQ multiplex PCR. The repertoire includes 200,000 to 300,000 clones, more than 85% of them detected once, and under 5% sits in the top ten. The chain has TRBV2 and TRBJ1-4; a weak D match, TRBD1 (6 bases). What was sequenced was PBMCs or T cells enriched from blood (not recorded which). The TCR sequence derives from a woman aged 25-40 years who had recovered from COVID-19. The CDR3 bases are TGTGCCAGCACTGAAGGAGGGGGAACTAATGAAAAACTGTTTTTT. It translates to CASTEGGGTNEKLFF.